This T cell receptor beta chain was found in a study of technical replicates of blood from several donors. Sequenced by immunoSEQ multiplex PCR; TCRdb stores in-frame clones only, minus some. The sample carries about 6,900 clones, 96% recorded once. Of note for this clone: Other DNA sequences within the sample encode an identical CDR3.

This receptor was taken from a human donor in good health. The sequencing sample was made of PBMCs.

DNA for the CDR3: TGTGCCAGCACTCAGGGGAATCAGCCCCAGCATTTT. Protein sequence: CASTQGNQPQHF. V gene TRBV6-6 combines with J gene TRBJ1-5, with D possibly being TRBD1 (6 bases). Trimming cost V 7 bases and J 4 bases, with 8 bases left between them. Germline V gene data show CDR1 as MNHNY and CDR2 as SVGAGI (reference sequence). The CDR3 has 12 residues.